This T cell receptor beta chain was sequenced during a study of T cell responses to AZD1222 COVID-19 vaccine. The ends were cut back, 1 base at V and 0 bases at J, with 8 bases in the middle. Germline-derived CDR1 and CDR2 are SGHDT and YYEEEE. The CDR3 runs to 14 residues. TCRdb's copy holds only in-frame clones and misses some; the assay was immunoSEQ multiplex PCR. This sample has roughly 150,000 clones, with roughly 90% found just once. General study results and limits: Two AZD1222 doses significantly raised spike-specific TCR breadth and depth over controls. The donors showed a predominance of white British ancestry and of females, with possible underestimation of clonal diversity.

A remark on this clone: The antigen is not known.

This clonotype was sampled from an adult who received the AZD1222 COVID-19 vaccine. The gene calls are TRBV5-6 and TRBJ2-7; no clear D. The source was peripheral blood, collected 28 days after the second AZD1222 dose. The CDR3, as DNA: TGTGCCAGCAGCTTGTGGCGGTACTCCTACGAGCAGTACTTC. Its protein is CASSLWRYSYEQYF.